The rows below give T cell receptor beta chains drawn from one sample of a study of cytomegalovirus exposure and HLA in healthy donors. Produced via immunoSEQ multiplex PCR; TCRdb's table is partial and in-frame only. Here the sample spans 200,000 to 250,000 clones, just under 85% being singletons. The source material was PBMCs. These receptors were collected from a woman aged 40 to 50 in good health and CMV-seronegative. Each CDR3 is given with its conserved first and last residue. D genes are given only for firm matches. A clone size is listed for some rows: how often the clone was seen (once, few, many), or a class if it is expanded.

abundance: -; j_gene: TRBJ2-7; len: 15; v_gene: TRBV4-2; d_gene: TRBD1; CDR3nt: TGTGCCAGCAGCCAAGAAGGGACAGGACAATACGAGCAGTACTTC; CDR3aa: CASSQEGTGQYEQYF
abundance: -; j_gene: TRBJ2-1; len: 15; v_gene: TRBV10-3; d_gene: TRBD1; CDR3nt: TGTGCCATCAGTGATCCATCCAGACAGGGCAATGAGCAGTTCTTC; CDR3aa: CAISDPSRQGNEQFF
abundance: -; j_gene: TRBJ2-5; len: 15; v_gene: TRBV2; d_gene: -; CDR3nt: TGTGCCAGCAGTGCGGCCGCAGGGGTGATGGAGACCCAGTACTTC; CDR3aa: CASSAAAGVMETQYF
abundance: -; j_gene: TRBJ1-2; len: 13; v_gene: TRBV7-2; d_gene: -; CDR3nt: TGTGCCAGCAGCTTTCCCCGGGACACCGGCTACACCTTC; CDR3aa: CASSFPRDTGYTF
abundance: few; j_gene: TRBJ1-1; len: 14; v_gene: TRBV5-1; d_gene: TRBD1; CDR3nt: TGCGCCAGCAGCTTGTCAGGGGGGAACACTGAAGCTTTCTTT; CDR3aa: CASSLSGGNTEAFF
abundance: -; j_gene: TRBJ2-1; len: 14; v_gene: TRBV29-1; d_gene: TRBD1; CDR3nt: TGCAGCGTTGGAGTGACAGGGGTGTACAATGAGCAGTTCTTC; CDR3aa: CSVGVTGVYNEQFF
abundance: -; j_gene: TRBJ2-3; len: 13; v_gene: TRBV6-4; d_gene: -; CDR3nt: TGTGCCAGCAGTGTGGAGAAGACAGATACGCAGTATTTT; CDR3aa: CASSVEKTDTQYF
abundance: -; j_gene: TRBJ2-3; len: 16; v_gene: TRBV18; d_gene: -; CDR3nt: TGTGCCAGCTCCCCCGGCGGGGGCCCAGGAGGAGATACGCAGTATTTT; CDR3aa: CASSPGGGPGGDTQYF
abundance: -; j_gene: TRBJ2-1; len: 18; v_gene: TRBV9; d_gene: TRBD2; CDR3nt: TGTGCCAGCAGCGTAGGACTAGCGGGGGGCCGGCTATACAATGAGCAGTTCTTC; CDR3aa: CASSVGLAGGRLYNEQFF
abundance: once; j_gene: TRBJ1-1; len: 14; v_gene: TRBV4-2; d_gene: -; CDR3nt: TGTGCCAGCAGCCAAGAGGGTGGGAGAACTGAAGCTTTCTTT; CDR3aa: CASSQEGGRTEAFF
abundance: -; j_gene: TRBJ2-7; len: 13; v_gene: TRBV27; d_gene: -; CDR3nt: TGTGCCAGCAGTTTGTCCAGGGCCTACGAGCAGTACTTC; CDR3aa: CASSLSRAYEQYF
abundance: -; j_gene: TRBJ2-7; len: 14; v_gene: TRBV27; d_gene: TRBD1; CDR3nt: TGTGCCAGCAGTTTAGGGACAGGGGGGGCCGAGCAGTACTTC; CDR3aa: CASSLGTGGAEQYF
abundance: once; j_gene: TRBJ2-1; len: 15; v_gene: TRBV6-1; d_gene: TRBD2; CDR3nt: TGTGCCAGCGGGACTAGCGGGGGGGGTTACAATGAGCAGTTCTTC; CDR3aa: CASGTSGGGYNEQFF
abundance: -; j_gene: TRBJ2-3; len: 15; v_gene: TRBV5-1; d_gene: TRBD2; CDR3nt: TGCGCCAGCAGCTTCGCGGGGGGCGGGCAAGATACGCAGTATTTT; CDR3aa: CASSFAGGGQDTQYF
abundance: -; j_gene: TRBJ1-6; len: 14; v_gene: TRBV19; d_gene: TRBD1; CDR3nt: TGTGCCAGTAGTGTAGGACAGGGAGGATCACCCCTCCACTTT; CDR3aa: CASSVGQGGSPLHF
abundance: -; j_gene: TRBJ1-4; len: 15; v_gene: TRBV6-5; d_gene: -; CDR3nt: TGTGCCAGCAGACGCGTACAGGGCCTGTTTGAAAAACTGTTTTTT; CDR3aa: CASRRVQGLFEKLFF
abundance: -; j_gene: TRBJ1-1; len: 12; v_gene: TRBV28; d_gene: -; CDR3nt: TGTGCCAGCAGTTCCTCGGACAGCAAAGCTTTCTTT; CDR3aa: CASSSSDSKAFF
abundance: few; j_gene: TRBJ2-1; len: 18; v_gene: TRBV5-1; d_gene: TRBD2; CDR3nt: TGCGCCAGCAGCTTGGGGACTAGCGGGAGGGGGAAATACAATGAGCAGTTCTTC; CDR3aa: CASSLGTSGRGKYNEQFF
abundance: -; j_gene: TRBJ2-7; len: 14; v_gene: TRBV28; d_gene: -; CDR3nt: TGTGCCAGCACTCCCACGGGACAAAACTACGAGCAGTACTTC; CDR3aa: CASTPTGQNYEQYF
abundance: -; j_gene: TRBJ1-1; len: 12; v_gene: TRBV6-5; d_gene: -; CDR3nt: TGTGCCAGCAGTCCCAGGTCGGCTGAAGCTTTCTTT; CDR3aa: CASSPRSAEAFF
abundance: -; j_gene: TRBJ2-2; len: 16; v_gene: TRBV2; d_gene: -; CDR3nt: TGTGCCAGCAGTGGTCGCGGGTACACGAACACCGGGGAGCTGTTTTTT; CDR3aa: CASSGRGYTNTGELFF
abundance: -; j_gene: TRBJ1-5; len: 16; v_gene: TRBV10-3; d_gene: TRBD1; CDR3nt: TGTGCCATCAGTGATGGTGGACAGGGACCTAATCAGCCCCAGCATTTT; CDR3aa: CAISDGGQGPNQPQHF
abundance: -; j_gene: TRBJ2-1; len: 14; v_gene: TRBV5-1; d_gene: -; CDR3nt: TGCGCCAGCAGCTTGTTAGGCAGGATGAATGAGCAGTTCTTC; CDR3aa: CASSLLGRMNEQFF
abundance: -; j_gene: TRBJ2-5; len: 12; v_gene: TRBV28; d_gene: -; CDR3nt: TGTGCCAGCAGAGGACTGGTCGAGACCCAGTACTTC; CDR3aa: CASRGLVETQYF
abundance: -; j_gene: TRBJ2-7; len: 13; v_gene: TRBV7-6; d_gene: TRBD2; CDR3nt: TGTGCCAGCAGCCTAGGGGGGGCGGGAGGGCAGTACTTC; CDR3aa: CASSLGGAGGQYF
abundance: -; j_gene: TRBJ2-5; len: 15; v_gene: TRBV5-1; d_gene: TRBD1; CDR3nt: TGCGCCAGCAGCTTCGGGACAGTCGTCCAAGAGACCCAGTACTTC; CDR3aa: CASSFGTVVQETQYF
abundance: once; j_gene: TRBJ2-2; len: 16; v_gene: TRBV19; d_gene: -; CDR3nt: TGTGCCAGTAGTCCTCATAGGGGGAAGGACACCGGGGAGCTGTTTTTT; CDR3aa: CASSPHRGKDTGELFF
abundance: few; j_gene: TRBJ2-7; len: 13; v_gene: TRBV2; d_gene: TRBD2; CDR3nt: TGTGCCAGCGAGGAGACTAGCGGCTACGAGCAGTACTTC; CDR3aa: CASEETSGYEQYF
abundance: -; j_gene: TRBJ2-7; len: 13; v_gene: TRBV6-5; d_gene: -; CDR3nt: TGTGCCAGCAGTCAGCGACAGCTCTACGAGCAGTACTTC; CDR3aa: CASSQRQLYEQYF
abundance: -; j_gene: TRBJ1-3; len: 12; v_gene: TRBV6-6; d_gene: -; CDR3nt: TGTGCCAGCGGGTCGCTAGTAAACACCATATATTTT; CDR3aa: CASGSLVNTIYF
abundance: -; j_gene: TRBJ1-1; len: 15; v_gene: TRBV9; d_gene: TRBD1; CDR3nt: TGTGCCAGCAGCGTAGGGACAGGGCTTAACACTGAAGCTTTCTTT; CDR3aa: CASSVGTGLNTEAFF
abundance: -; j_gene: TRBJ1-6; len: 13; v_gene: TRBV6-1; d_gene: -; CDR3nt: TGTGCCAGCGGCTCAACCTATAATTCACCCCTCCACTTT; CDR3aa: CASGSTYNSPLHF
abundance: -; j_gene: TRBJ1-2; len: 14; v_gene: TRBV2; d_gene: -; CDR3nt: TGTGCCAGCAGTGAAAAGGCACTATTTTATGGCTACACCTTC; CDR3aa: CASSEKALFYGYTF
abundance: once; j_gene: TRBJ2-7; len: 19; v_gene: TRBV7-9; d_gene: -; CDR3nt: TGTGCCAGCAGTGGAGGTAAAGGCTCTTACTCGGTTTTCTCCTACGAGCAGTACTTC; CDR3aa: CASSGGKGSYSVFSYEQYF
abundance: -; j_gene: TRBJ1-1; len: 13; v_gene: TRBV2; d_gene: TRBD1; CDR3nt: TGTGCCAGCAGTGGACAGGGGAGTACTGAAGCTTTCTTT; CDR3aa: CASSGQGSTEAFF
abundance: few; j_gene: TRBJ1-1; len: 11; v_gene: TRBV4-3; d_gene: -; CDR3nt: TGCGCCAGCAGCCGAGGGGGTGAAGCTTTCTTT; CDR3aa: CASSRGGEAFF
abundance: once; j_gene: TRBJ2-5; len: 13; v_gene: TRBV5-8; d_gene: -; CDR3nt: TGTGCCAGCCGAAGGGGGATCCAAGAGACCCAGTACTTC; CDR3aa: CASRRGIQETQYF
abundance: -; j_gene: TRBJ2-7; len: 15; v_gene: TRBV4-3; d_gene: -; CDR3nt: TGCGCCAGCAGCCAAGTGAAGAGCTCCATCTACGAGCAGTACTTC; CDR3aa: CASSQVKSSIYEQYF
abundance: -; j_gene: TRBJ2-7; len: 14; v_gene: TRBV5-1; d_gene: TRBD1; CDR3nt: TGCGCCAGCAGCTTGTACAGGGACAGCTACGAGCAGTACTTC; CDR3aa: CASSLYRDSYEQYF
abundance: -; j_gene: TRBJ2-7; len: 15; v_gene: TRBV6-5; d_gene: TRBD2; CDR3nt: TGTGCCAGCAGTTACCACGCGGGGGGCTCCTACGAGCAGTACTTC; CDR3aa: CASSYHAGGSYEQYF
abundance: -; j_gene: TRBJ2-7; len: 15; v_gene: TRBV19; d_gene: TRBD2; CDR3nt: TGTGCCAGTAGTATCGGGCCTAGCGGGGGCTACGAGCAGTACTTC; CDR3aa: CASSIGPSGGYEQYF
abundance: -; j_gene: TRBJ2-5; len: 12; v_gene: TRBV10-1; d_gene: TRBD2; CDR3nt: TGCGCCAGCAACGGGGGGCAAGAGACCCAGTACTTC; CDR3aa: CASNGGQETQYF